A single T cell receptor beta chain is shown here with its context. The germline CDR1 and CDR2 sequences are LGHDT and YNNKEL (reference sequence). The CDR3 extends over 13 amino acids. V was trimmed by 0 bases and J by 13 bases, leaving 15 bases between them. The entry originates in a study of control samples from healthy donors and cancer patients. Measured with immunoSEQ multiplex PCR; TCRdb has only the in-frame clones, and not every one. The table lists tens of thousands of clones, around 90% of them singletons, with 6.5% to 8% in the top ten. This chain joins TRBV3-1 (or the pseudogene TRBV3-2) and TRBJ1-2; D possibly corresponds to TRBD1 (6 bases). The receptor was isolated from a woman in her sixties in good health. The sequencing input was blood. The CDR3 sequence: CASSQETRGRCTF. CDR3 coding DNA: TGTGCCAGCAGCCAAGAAACCCGGGGGCGATGCACCTTC.